Below are 17 T cell receptor beta chains sequenced from a single sample in a study of PD-1 blockade in classical Hodgkin lymphoma. All the patients suffered relapse after autologous stem cell transplantation, and brentuximab vedotin exposure differed. Some clones are missing from TCRdb's copy, which holds only in-frame ones; the method was immunoSEQ multiplex PCR. Of 25,000 to 40,000 clones in the sample, 80% to 90% were seen once. The starting material was peripheral blood mononuclear cells (PBMCs), obtained at baseline. These receptor sequences come from a human donor with classical Hodgkin lymphoma.

This clone was detected only once. The genes are TRBV12-5 and TRBJ2-1; D call uncertain. V dropped 0 bases and J dropped 10 bases, with 16 bases sitting between them. Germline V gene data show CDR1 as LGHNT and CDR2 as FRNRAP. The CDR3 is made up of 15 amino acids. For the CDR3, the DNA is TGTGCTAGTGGTTTGGTACAGTGGTATGAGGAAGAGCAGTTCTTC. Protein product: CASGLVQWYEEEQFF.

The CDR3, as DNA: TGTGCCATCAACGATCCGGGGGTTGAAGAGACCCAGTACTTC. This encodes CAINDPGVEETQYF. This chain connects TRBV10-3 to TRBJ2-5; TRBD2 is a possible D gene (6 bases). Germline lookup yields CDR1 ENHRY and CDR2 SYGVKD. The V end was cut by 7 bases, the J end by 3 bases, with 15 bases between. The CDR3 has 14 amino acids.

The rearrangement uses TRBV5-1 and TRBJ2-2; the D gene is possibly TRBD1 (6 bases). Trimming removed 3 bases from V and 2 bases from J, with 14 bases in between. Germline CDR1 SGHRS, CDR2 YFSETQ. There are 16 residues in the CDR3. CDR3 protein: CASSSLSGVNTGELFF. CDR3 sequence (DNA): TGCGCCAGCAGCTCATTGTCAGGGGTTAACACCGGGGAGCTGTTTTTT.

This sequence joins TRBV7-2 and TRBJ2-7; 9 bases match TRBD2. The CDR3 spans 15 residues. Germline V gene sequence: CDR1 SGHTA, CDR2 FQGNSA. With V trimmed by 1 base and J by 4 bases, 5 bases remained unmatched. CDR3 in amino acids: CASSLEGTSPYEQYF. As DNA, the CDR3 is TGTGCCAGCAGCTTAGAAGGGACTAGCCCTTACGAGCAGTACTTC.

This sequence joins TRBV7-2 and TRBJ2-7; D ambiguous. From germline, CDR1 is SGHTA and CDR2 FQGNSA. Trimming removed 1 base at V and 0 bases at J, with 10 bases between. The CDR3 is 15 residues long. The CDR3 reads CASSLVASSSYEQYF. In DNA form, the CDR3 reads TGTGCCAGCAGCTTAGTGGCCAGCAGCTCCTACGAGCAGTACTTC.

This chain connects TRBV9 to TRBJ2-7, with D perhaps TRBD2 (7 bases). V was shortened by 2 bases and J by 3 bases, with 15 bases between the two germline ends. The CDR3 runs 15 residues. CDR1 is SGDLS, CDR2 YYNGEE, per germline. The CDR3 sequence: CASSVGGTSDYEQYF. The DNA of the CDR3 is TGTGCCAGCAGCGTGGGGGGGACATCGGACTACGAGCAGTACTTC.

The rearrangement links TRBV25-1 to TRBJ2-5; TRBD1 matches 10 bases. V lost 8 bases, J lost 4 bases, and 10 bases stayed unmatched. The CDR3 totals 15 residues. CDR1 and CDR2 from the germline V gene are MGHDK and SYGVNS. CDR3 in amino acids: CASGPGTGVPETQYF. The CDR3 DNA reads as TGTGCCAGCGGCCCCGGGACAGGGGTACCAGAGACCCAGTACTTC.

This chain uses TRBV5-1 with TRBJ2-6; the D gene could be TRBD1 or TRBD2 (5 bases each). The length of the CDR3 is 15 residues. Germline V gene data show CDR1 as SGHRS and CDR2 as YFSETQ. V was trimmed by 3 bases and J by 2 bases, leaving 9 bases between them. The CDR3 bases are TGCGCCAGCAGCTCCGGGGCCGCTGGGGCCAACGTCCTGACTTTC. It is translated as CASSSGAAGANVLTF.

V usage is TRBV7-9 and J usage is TRBJ1-2, with 7 nucleotides matching TRBD1. V lost 4 bases and J lost 8; bases outside the gene matches: 7. The CDR3 has 13 amino acids. CDR1 is SEHNR and CDR2 is FQNEAQ in the germline V gene (reference sequence). CDR3 protein: CASSSDRVGGYTF. The CDR3 DNA sequence: TGTGCCAGCAGCTCCGACAGGGTTGGGGGCTACACCTTC. Together with reference TRBV7-9 and TRBJ1-2, the CDR3 gives the full variable domain: DTGVSQNPRHKITKRGQNVTFRCDPISEHNRLYWYRQTLGQGPEFLTYFQNEAQLEKSRLLSDRFSAERPKGSFSTLEIQRTEQGDSAMYLCASSSDRVGGYTFGSGTRLTVV.

The chain uses TRBV11-2 and TRBJ1-1; unclear D gene. Germline V CDR1 and CDR2: SGHAT, FQNNGV. V dropped 3 bases and J dropped 4 bases, with 6 bases sitting between them. The CDR3 contains 12 residues. CDR3 amino acids: CASSFWGTEAFF. In nucleotides, the CDR3 is TGTGCCAGCAGCTTCTGGGGCACTGAAGCTTTCTTT.

The rearrangement links TRBV18 to TRBJ1-2, with 7 bases aligning to TRBD1. The J segment lost 4 bases and the V segment lost 3 bases, leaving 8 bases of the junction unmatched. CDR1 and CDR2 from the germline V gene are KGHSH and LQKENI. This CDR3 is 15 amino acids long. The CDR3 spells CASSPQSGTVYGYTF. CDR3 coding DNA: TGTGCCAGCTCACCTCAGTCCGGGACAGTCTATGGCTACACCTTC. Looking up the rest from reference TRBV18 and TRBJ1-2 gives the full variable domain: NAGVMQNPRHLVRRRGQEARLRCSPMKGHSHVYWYRQLPEEGLKFMVYLQKENIIDESGMPKERFSAEFPKEGPSILRIQQVVRGDSAAYFCASSPQSGTVYGYTFGSGTRLTVV.

The chain employs TRBV7-2 and TRBJ2-1; a possible D gene is TRBD2 (5 bases). The CDR3 sequence is 14 residues long. Germline CDR1 reads SGHTA; CDR2 reads FQGNSA. Trimming took off 1 base at V and 8 bases at J, with 12 bases between the two ends. The DNA of the CDR3 is TGTGCCAGCAGCTTAGGGGCTAGCACGCATGAGCAGTTCTTC. Translation gives CASSLGASTHEQFF. Full variable domain (outside the CDR3, taken from reference TRBV7-2 and TRBJ2-1): GAGVSQSPSNKVTEKGKDVELRCDPISGHTALYWYRQSLGQGLEFLIYFQGNSAPDKSGLPSDRFSAERTGGSVSTLTIQRTQQEDSAVYLCASSLGASTHEQFFGPGTRLTVL.

Points on this clone: An end of the junction differs from the germline gene, which may be a read error. The rearrangement links TRBV12-5 to TRBJ1-6; the D is unclear. CDR1 LGHNT and CDR2 FRNRAP come from the germline V gene. The CDR3 totals 12 residues. The CDR3 loop is CASGLWDSSLHF. CDR3 nucleotides: TGTGCTAGTGGTTTGTGGGATTCATCCCTCCACTTT. The complete variable domain, with remaining parts taken from reference TRBV12-5 and TRBJ1-6, reads DARVTQTPRHKVTEMGQEVTMRCQPILGHNTVFWYRQTMMQGLELLAYFRNRAPLDDSGMPKDRFSAEMPDATLATLKIQPSEPRDSAVYFCASGLWDSSLHFGNGTRLTVT.

This chain joins TRBV27 and TRBJ1-6, with a possible D match to TRBD1 (6 bases). Trimming stripped 10 bases from V and 4 bases from J, with 11 bases between. This CDR3 region has 13 residues. Looked up from germline, CDR1 is MNHEY and CDR2 is SMNVEV (reference sequence). The CDR3 loop is CATRGLYNSPLHF. The CDR3, as DNA: TGTGCCACCAGGGGCCTATATAATTCACCCCTCCACTTT.

The rearrangement uses TRBV19 and TRBJ1-2; D is perhaps TRBD1 (5 bases). V was trimmed by 9 bases and J by 3 bases, leaving 17 bases between them. Germline V gene data show CDR1 as LNHDA and CDR2 as SQIVND (reference sequence). The CDR3 is made up of 14 amino acids. Here the CDR3 reads CASGTSGTYYGYTF. DNA for the CDR3: TGTGCCAGCGGAACCTCCGGGACTTACTATGGCTACACCTTC.

The chain joins TRBV30 to TRBJ1-3; 11 bases agree with TRBD1. After removal of 5 bases from V and 3 bases from J, the junction contained 0 bases not matched to a gene. The CDR3 extends over 13 amino acids. From germline, CDR1 is GTSNPN and CDR2 SVGIG (reference sequence). Here the CDR3 reads CAWGTGGGNTIYF. The DNA for the CDR3 is TGTGCCTGGGGGACAGGGGGTGGAAACACCATATATTTT.

This clone was seen more than once but under ten times. V and J are TRBV7-9 and TRBJ1-4; D remains unclear. This CDR3 spans 14 amino acids. V lost 4 bases and J 1 base, leaving 7 bases between the germline ends. Germline CDR1 is SEHNR and CDR2 is FQNEAQ (reference sequence). In DNA form, the CDR3 reads TGTGCCAGCAGCTCTCCGGAAACTAATGAAAAACTGTTTTTT. Translating gives CASSSPETNEKLFF.